The 31 T cell receptor beta chains presented below share a single source sample, sequenced in a study of blood T cell repertoires in COVID-19. The repertoire was sequenced with immunoSEQ multiplex PCR; TCRdb's copy has only in-frame clones and lacks some. Of around 250,000 clones in the sample, 86% were seen once. Sequencing was done on a sample of PBMCs or T cells enriched from blood (not recorded which). The receptors were sampled from a woman aged 45-65 years who had recovered from COVID-19.

The chain combines TRBV9 with TRBJ2-3; TRBD2 matches at 11 bases. Germline V gene data show CDR1 as SGDLS and CDR2 as YYNGEE. J gave up 0 bases and V 4 bases, and 10 bases lay outside the gene matches. This CDR3 comprises 18 residues. The DNA of the CDR3 is TGTGCCAGCAGCACTCGATCCGGACTAGCGGGCAGCACAGATACGCAGTATTTT. Amino acids: CASSTRSGLAGSTDTQYF.

This clone has just one count. The chain combines TRBV19 with TRBJ2-7, with 7 bases that match TRBD1. Trimming took 6 bases from V and 6 from J; bases not matched to a gene: 11. This CDR3 has 14 amino acids. The V gene's germline CDR1 is LNHDA and CDR2 SQIVND (reference sequence). The CDR3 DNA follows: TGTGCCAGTAGCGAGACAGGGAACGGGCTCGAGCAGTACTTC. Translation gives CASSETGNGLEQYF.

This sequence joins TRBV19 and TRBJ1-2, with TRBD1 identical over 7 bases. The CDR3 has 14 amino acids. Germline values: CDR1 LNHDA, CDR2 SQIVND (reference sequence). V dropped 7 bases and J dropped 5; count of bases not matched to a gene: 10. The CDR3 nucleotides are TGTGCCAGTAAGGTAGGGCCAGGGGGTTATGGCTACACCTTC. It codes for CASKVGPGGYGYTF.

The DNA for the CDR3 is TGCGCCAGCAGTGAGCTGGACAGGGGTTCCACTGAAGCTTTCTTT. It is translated as CASSELDRGSTEAFF. This chain connects TRBV10-2 to TRBJ1-1; 9 nucleotides line up with TRBD1. Trimming took 2 bases from V and 4 from J; bases not matched to a gene: 5. The germline CDR1 and CDR2 sequences are WSHSY and SAAADI. This CDR3 spans 15 amino acids.

The J gene is TRBJ2-2, the V gene TRBV5-1; 10 bases line up with TRBD2. Germline loops: CDR1 SGHRS, CDR2 YFSETQ. V shed 3 bases and J 7 bases; nucleotides not matched to a gene: 6. This CDR3 is built from 15 residues. CDR3 nucleotide sequence: TGCGCCAGCAGCTCTAGCGGGAGTAGTTTCGGGGAGCTGTTTTTT. Translated: CASSSSGSSFGELFF.

This chain links TRBV7-3 with TRBJ1-1; D is unresolved. V gave up 2 bases and J gave up 5 bases, with 12 bases separating them. This CDR3 region has 14 residues. Per germline, CDR1 SGHTA and CDR2 FQGTGA. CDR3 loop: CASSLGTQNTEAFF. In nucleotides, the CDR3 is TGTGCCAGCAGCTTAGGAACACAGAATACTGAAGCTTTCTTT.

The CDR3 region has the DNA TGTGCCAGCAGCTTGGCCCCAAGGGACAGTATCGGAAACACCATATATTTT. Its translation: CASSLAPRDSIGNTIYF. The rearrangement uses TRBV5-5 and TRBJ1-3; 7 nucleotides match TRBD1. The CDR3 sequence is 17 residues long. Germline V lookup: CDR1 SGHKS, CDR2 YYEKEE (reference sequence). Losses at the gene ends were 0 bases for V and 4 bases for J; bases not matched to a gene: 10.

The J gene is TRBJ2-7, the V gene TRBV28; 10 bases align to TRBD2. This CDR3 spans 17 amino acids. Trimming at V came to 3 bases and at J to 3 bases, leaving 11 bases not matched to a gene. From germline, CDR1 is MDHEN and CDR2 SYDVKM. The CDR3 is CASSFSPTTSGFYEQYF. The CDR3 nucleotides are TGTGCCAGCAGTTTTTCCCCAACGACTAGCGGGTTCTACGAGCAGTACTTC. Full variable domain (missing parts from reference TRBV28 and TRBJ2-7): DVKVTQSSRYLVKRTGEKVFLECVQDMDHENMFWYRQDPGLGLRLIYFSYDVKMKEKGDIPEGYSVSREKKERFSLILESASTNQTSMYLCASSFSPTTSGFYEQYFGPGTRLTVT.

A remark on this clone: A read error may be the cause here, since a much bigger clone is one base away. The chain employs TRBV7-9 and TRBJ1-5, with unresolved D. V was shortened by 1 base and J by 6 bases, with 7 bases between the two germline ends. CDR1 is SEHNR and CDR2 is FQNEAQ in the germline V gene (reference sequence). The CDR3 runs to 13 residues. Written as DNA, the CDR3 is TGTGCCAGCAGCTTAGATGAGGCTCAGCCCCAGCATTTT. Translated: CASSLDEAQPQHF.

The chain combines TRBV30 with TRBJ1-2; TRBD1 aligns across 8 bases. J lost 4 bases, V lost 0 bases, and 7 bases had no gene match. The germline V gene encodes CDR1 GTSNPN and CDR2 SVGIG (reference sequence). CDR3 length: 15 amino acids. In nucleotides, the CDR3 is TGTGCCTGGAGTGTAGGTTCAGGGGGCGTCTATGGCTACACCTTC. Translating gives CAWSVGSGGVYGYTF. The full variable domain, completed using reference TRBV30 and TRBJ1-2, is SQTIHQWPATLVQPVGSPLSLECTVEGTSNPNLYWYRQAAGRGLQLLFYSVGIGQISSEVPQNLSASRPQDRQFILSSKKLLLSDSGFYLCAWSVGSGGVYGYTFGSGTRLTVV.

The chain couples TRBV10-3 to TRBJ1-2; TRBD1 agrees at 9 bases. CDR3 length: 15 amino acids. CDR1 is ENHRY, CDR2 SYGVKD, per germline. Trimming cost V 6 bases and J 4 bases; bases outside gene matches: 9. CDR3 in DNA: TGTGCCATCAGATCGGCGGGACAGGGCTCCTATGGCTACACCTTC. This translates into CAIRSAGQGSYGYTF.

This chain joins TRBV5-1 and TRBJ2-7; a possible D gene is TRBD1 (6 bases). Germline assignment: CDR1 SGHRS and CDR2 YFSETQ. Deletions cut 0 bases from V and 4 bases from J, with 11 bases between. This CDR3 contains 14 residues. The CDR3 sequence is CASSLGGGVYEQYF. The CDR3, as DNA: TGCGCCAGCAGCTTGGGAGGGGGTGTGTACGAGCAGTACTTC.

The chain employs TRBV12-3 or TRBV12-4 and TRBJ2-7; tentative D call: TRBD2 (6 bases). The CDR3 runs to 13 residues. Trimming shortened V by 5 bases and J by 11 bases, and 19 bases separated the two germline ends. CDR3 in amino acids: CASSPGIAVREYF. The CDR3 DNA reads TGTGCCAGCAGTCCTGGGATAGCGGTTCGCGAGTACTTC.

V usage is TRBV4-1 and J usage is TRBJ2-1, with TRBD2 matching over 16 bases. The CDR3 is 18 amino acids. V shed 5 bases, J shed 0 bases, and the junction held 4 bases outside the gene matches. CDR1 and CDR2 (germline): MGHRA, YSYEKL. The CDR3 nucleotides read TGCGCCAGCAGCATGGGACTAGCGGGAGGGAGCTCCTACAATGAGCAGTTCTTC. This codes for CASSMGLAGGSSYNEQFF.

This chain connects TRBV2 to TRBJ1-3; a weak D match, TRBD1 (5 bases). The V end was cut by 6 bases, the J end by 0 bases, with 12 bases between. In germline, CDR1 is SNHLY, CDR2 FYNNEI. The CDR3 covers 15 residues. CDR3 in DNA: TGTGCCAGCAGGGGACTGGCGAGCTCTGGAAACACCATATATTTT. It yields the protein CASRGLASSGNTIYF.

The rearrangement joins TRBV7-6 to TRBJ2-7, with 8 bases matching TRBD1. The germline gives CDR1 SGHVS, CDR2 FNYEAQ. The V segment lost 2 bases and the J segment 1 base; nucleotides outside the gene matches: 7. The CDR3 totals 16 residues. Written as DNA, the CDR3 is TGTGCCAGCAGCTTATCCGGACAGGGTCTATCCTACGAGCAGTACTTC. Its protein is CASSLSGQGLSYEQYF.

This chain connects TRBV5-4 to TRBJ1-1; D gene unclear. In germline, CDR1 is SGHNT, CDR2 YYREEE (reference sequence). V was shortened by 4 bases and J by 3 bases, with 10 bases between the two germline ends. There are 13 residues in the CDR3. In DNA form, the CDR3 reads TGTGCCAGCAGCATAAACGCGTACACTGAAGCTTTCTTT. Protein: CASSINAYTEAFF.

The CDR3 DNA reads as TGCGCCAGCAGCCAAGATGGGACAGGGAGTAATGAAAAACTGTTTTTT. This codes for CASSQDGTGSNEKLFF. The gene calls are TRBV4-3 and TRBJ1-4; 9 positions agree with TRBD1. Trimming cost V 0 bases and J 4 bases; bases outside gene matches: 3. Germline V CDR1 and CDR2: LGHNA, YSLEER. The CDR3 totals 16 residues.

The rearrangement uses TRBV11-2 and TRBJ2-7; 7 nucleotides line up with TRBD2. In germline, CDR1 is SGHAT, CDR2 FQNNGV. The ends lost 5 bases at V and 0 bases at J; junction bases unmatched: 7. This CDR3 contains 15 residues. This chain's CDR3 is CASSLLAASSYEQYF. The DNA of the CDR3 is TGTGCCAGCAGCCTCCTAGCGGCCAGCTCCTACGAGCAGTACTTC.

The CDR3 region has the DNA TGCGCCAGCAGCCCGTGGGAGGGACGGTGGTTCTACGAGCAGTACTTC. As protein: CASSPWEGRWFYEQYF. The chain has TRBV5-1 and TRBJ2-7, with 7 bases matching TRBD2. V gave up 4 bases and J gave up 3 bases; unmatched junction bases: 13. This CDR3 comprises 16 residues. The germline V gene encodes CDR1 SGHRS and CDR2 YFSETQ.

The chain joins TRBV7-3 to TRBJ2-3, with 11 bases matching TRBD2. Germline CDR1 SGHTA, CDR2 FQGTGA. The CDR3 sequence is 15 residues long. V shed 5 bases, J shed 4 bases, and the junction held 5 bases outside the gene matches. The CDR3 DNA reads TGTGCCAGCAGCGCCTTAGCGGGAGGGCCAGATACGCAGTATTTT. Translation: CASSALAGGPDTQYF.

V gene TRBV11-3 combines with J gene TRBJ1-2, with 7 bases that match TRBD1. Per the germline V gene, CDR1 is SGHNT and CDR2 is YENEEA. The J segment lost 4 bases and the V segment lost 5 bases, leaving 10 bases of the junction unmatched. The CDR3 length is 15 residues. CDR3 sequence reads: CASSTRGQIGYGYTF. In nucleotides, the CDR3 is TGTGCCAGCAGCACTCGGGGACAGATTGGCTATGGCTACACCTTC.

This clone was detected many times. V gene TRBV5-4 combines with J gene TRBJ2-7; TRBD1 matches at 8 bases. Germline V lookup: CDR1 SGHNT, CDR2 YYREEE (reference sequence). This CDR3 is 12 amino acids long. Losses at the gene ends were 3 bases for V and 5 bases for J; bases not matched to a gene: 1. This chain's CDR3 is CASSSDRDEQYF. The CDR3 DNA reads TGTGCCAGCAGCTCGGACAGGGACGAGCAGTACTTC.

This clone has only one observation. J is TRBJ1-4 and V is TRBV27; D might be TRBD1 (6 bases). V lost 5 bases, J lost 0 bases, and 19 bases lay in between. There are 18 residues in the CDR3. CDR1 and CDR2 from the germline V gene are MNHEY and SMNVEV (reference sequence). The CDR3 region is CASSPGTTSTTTNEKLFF. CDR3 nucleotide sequence: TGTGCCAGCAGTCCGGGGACAACATCCACTACAACTAATGAAAAACTGTTTTTT. The full variable domain, rest sourced from reference TRBV27 and TRBJ1-4, is EAQVTQNPRYLITVTGKKLTVTCSQNMNHEYMSWYRQDPGLGLRQIYYSMNVEVTDKGDVPEGYKVSRKEKRNFPLILESPSPNQTSLYFCASSPGTTSTTTNEKLFFGSGTQLSVL.

This clone has more than one count but fewer than ten. The V and J genes are TRBV6-5 and TRBJ1-1; D is undetermined. CDR1 and CDR2 (germline): MNHEY, SVGAGI. V lost 2 bases and J 6 bases, leaving 10 bases between the germline ends. The CDR3 loop spans 13 amino acids. The CDR3 sequence is CASSYPTGAEAFF. The CDR3 DNA reads TGTGCCAGCAGTTACCCCACCGGGGCTGAAGCTTTCTTT.

The genes are TRBV24-1 and TRBJ1-3; 7 nucleotides align to TRBD1. The CDR3 consists of 16 residues. Losses at the gene ends were 10 bases for V and 0 bases for J; bases not matched to a gene: 11. CDR1 and CDR2 (germline): KGHDR, SFDVKD. The CDR3 spells CATEGWDSGSGNTIYF. The DNA of the CDR3 is TGTGCCACGGAGGGATGGGACAGCGGCTCTGGAAACACCATATATTTT.

The chain uses TRBV29-1 and TRBJ1-2; D remains ambiguous. The CDR3 length is 13 residues. V was trimmed by 2 bases and J by 2 bases, leaving 9 bases between them. The germline V gene encodes CDR1 SQVTM and CDR2 ANQGSEA. CDR3 in DNA: TGCAGCGTTGAACTCCAGATAAACTATGGCTACACCTTC. Encoded protein: CSVELQINYGYTF.

The chain links TRBV5-8 to TRBJ2-7; 7 bases align to TRBD1. The V gene's germline CDR1 is SGHTS and CDR2 YDEGEE. V lost 4 bases to trimming and J lost 1 base; unmatched junction nucleotides: 2. This CDR3 region has 13 residues. The CDR3 sequence: CASSLGQSYEQYF. DNA for the CDR3: TGTGCCAGCAGCCTGGGACAGTCCTACGAGCAGTACTTC.

The chain has TRBV28 and TRBJ2-7; 7 bases agree with TRBD1. The CDR3 consists of 16 residues. V shed 3 bases and J 4 bases; nucleotides not matched to a gene: 12. Germline CDR1 reads MDHEN; CDR2 reads SYDVKM. CDR3 DNA: TGTGCCAGCAGTTTTTTTACCGTACAGGGGTCTTACGAGCAGTACTTC. Its translation: CASSFFTVQGSYEQYF.

This clone was detected once. The chain employs TRBV5-1 and TRBJ2-3; a weak D match, TRBD1 (6 bases). V was cut by 0 bases and J by 2 bases, with 10 bases left in between. Germline CDR1 reads SGHRS; CDR2 reads YFSETQ. This CDR3 has 15 residues. The CDR3 reads CASSLGAGDTDTQYF. The CDR3 coding sequence is TGCGCCAGCAGCTTGGGGGCAGGGGACACAGATACGCAGTATTTT.

This chain connects TRBV29-1 to TRBJ1-1; D uncertain. From germline, CDR1 is SQVTM and CDR2 ANQGSEA. V dropped 7 bases and J dropped 5 bases, with 11 bases sitting between them. The CDR3 covers 11 residues. This chain's CDR3 is CSADMLTEAFF. The CDR3 coding sequence is TGCAGCGCAGACATGTTGACTGAAGCTTTCTTT.